This TCR beta chain was retrieved from a study of blood T cell repertoires in COVID-19. CDR1 is LGHNA and CDR2 is YNFKEQ in the germline V gene. V shed 2 bases and J 2 bases; nucleotides not matched to a gene: 9. The CDR3 runs 16 residues. In the original processing: Amplifying reference gene primers gave estimates of nucleated cell counts. This table comes from immunoSEQ multiplex PCR, and its TCRdb copy is limited to in-frame clones, with some not included. The D gene and trimming were derived from the DNA, and the V and J assignments and clone size from that table. The sample has about 120,000 clones, almost 80% seen once.

The chain combines TRBV4-2 with TRBJ2-7, with 7 bases identical to TRBD1. Sequencing was performed on peripheral blood. The TCR sequence derives from a woman aged 80 or over with active or convalescent COVID-19. The CDR3 sequence: CASSQQQGSGAYEQYF. CDR3 DNA sequence: TGTGCCAGCAGCCAACAACAGGGGTCAGGCGCCTACGAGCAGTACTTC.